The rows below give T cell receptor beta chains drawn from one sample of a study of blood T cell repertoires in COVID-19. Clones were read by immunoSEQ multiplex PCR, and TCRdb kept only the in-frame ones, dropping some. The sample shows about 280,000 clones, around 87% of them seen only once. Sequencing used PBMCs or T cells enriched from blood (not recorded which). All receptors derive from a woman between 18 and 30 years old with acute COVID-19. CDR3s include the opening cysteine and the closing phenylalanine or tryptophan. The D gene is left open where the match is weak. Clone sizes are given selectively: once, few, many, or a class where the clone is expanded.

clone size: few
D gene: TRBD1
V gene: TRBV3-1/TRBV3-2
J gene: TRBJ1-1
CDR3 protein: CASSQGLSMTQGSEAFF
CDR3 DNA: TGTGCCAGCAGCCAAGGTCTGAGCATGACACAGGGGTCAGAAGCTTTCTTT

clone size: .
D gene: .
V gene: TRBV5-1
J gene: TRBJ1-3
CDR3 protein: CASSPAGPASGNTIYF
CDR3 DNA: TGCGCCAGCTCCCCGGCAGGGCCGGCCTCTGGAAACACCATATATTTT

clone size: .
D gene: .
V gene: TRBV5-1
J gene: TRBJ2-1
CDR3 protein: CASESSGDEQFF
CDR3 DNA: TGCGCCAGCGAGTCGTCCGGGGATGAGCAGTTCTTC

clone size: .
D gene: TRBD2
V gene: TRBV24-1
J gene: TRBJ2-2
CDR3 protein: CATSDQKRGRGWRELFF
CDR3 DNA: TGTGCCACCAGTGACCAGAAACGCGGGAGAGGGTGGAGGGAGCTGTTTTTT

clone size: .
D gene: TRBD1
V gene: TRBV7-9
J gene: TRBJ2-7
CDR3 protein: CASTRGIAGGYEQYF
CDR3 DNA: TGTGCCAGCACCCGAGGAATAGCAGGGGGCTACGAGCAGTACTTC

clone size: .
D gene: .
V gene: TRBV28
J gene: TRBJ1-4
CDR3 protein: CASSLHRATNEKLFF
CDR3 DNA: TGTGCCAGCAGTCTCCACAGGGCTACTAATGAAAAACTGTTTTTT

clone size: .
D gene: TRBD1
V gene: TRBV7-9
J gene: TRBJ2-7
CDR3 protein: CASSHRDRDPYEQYF
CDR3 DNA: TGTGCCAGCAGCCACCGGGACAGAGATCCATACGAGCAGTACTTC

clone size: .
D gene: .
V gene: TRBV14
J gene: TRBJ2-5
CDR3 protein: CASSQEASHAETQYF
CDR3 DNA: TGTGCCAGCAGCCAAGAAGCTAGTCATGCGGAGACCCAGTACTTC

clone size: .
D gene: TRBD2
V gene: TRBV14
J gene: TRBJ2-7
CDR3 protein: CASSQISGRGYEQYF
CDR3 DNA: TGTGCCAGCAGCCAAATTAGCGGGAGGGGCTACGAGCAGTACTTC

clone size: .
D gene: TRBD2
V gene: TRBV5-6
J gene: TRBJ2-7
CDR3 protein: CASSYGTSDEQYF
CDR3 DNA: TGTGCCAGCAGCTACGGGACTAGTGACGAGCAGTACTTC

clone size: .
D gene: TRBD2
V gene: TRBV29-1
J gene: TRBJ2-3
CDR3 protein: CSGGALAGASTDTQYF
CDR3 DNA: TGCAGCGGCGGAGCGCTAGCGGGAGCTTCCACAGATACGCAGTATTTT

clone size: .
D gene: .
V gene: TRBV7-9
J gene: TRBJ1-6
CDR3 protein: CASSLARQASPLHF
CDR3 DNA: TGTGCCAGCAGCTTAGCTCGGCAGGCTTCACCCCTCCACTTT

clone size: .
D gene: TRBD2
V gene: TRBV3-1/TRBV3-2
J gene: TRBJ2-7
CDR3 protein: CASSRWTSGATLGEQYF
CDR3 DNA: TGTGCCAGCAGCCGTTGGACTAGCGGGGCCACCCTAGGCGAGCAGTACTTC

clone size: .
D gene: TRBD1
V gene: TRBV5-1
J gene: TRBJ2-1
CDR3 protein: CASSYRDRRYNEQFF
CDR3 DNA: TGCGCCAGCAGCTACCGGGACAGGCGTTACAATGAGCAGTTCTTC

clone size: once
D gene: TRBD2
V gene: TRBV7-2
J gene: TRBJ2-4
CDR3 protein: CASSLARTSGMGDIQYF
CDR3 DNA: TGTGCCAGCAGCTTAGCGCGGACTAGCGGGATGGGTGACATTCAGTACTTC